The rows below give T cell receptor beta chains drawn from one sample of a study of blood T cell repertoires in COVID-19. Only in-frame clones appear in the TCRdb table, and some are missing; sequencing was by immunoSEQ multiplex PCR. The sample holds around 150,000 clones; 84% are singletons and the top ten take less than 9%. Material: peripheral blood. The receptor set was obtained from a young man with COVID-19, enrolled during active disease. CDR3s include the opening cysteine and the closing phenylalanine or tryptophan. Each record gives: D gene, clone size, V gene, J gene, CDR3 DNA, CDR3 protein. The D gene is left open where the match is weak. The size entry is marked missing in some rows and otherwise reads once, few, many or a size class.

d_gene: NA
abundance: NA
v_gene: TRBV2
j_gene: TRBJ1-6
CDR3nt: TGTGCCAGCAGTGAAAGGGGGTCACCCCTCCACTTT
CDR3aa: CASSERGSPLHF

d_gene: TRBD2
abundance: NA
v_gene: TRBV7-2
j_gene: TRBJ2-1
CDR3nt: TGTGCCAGCAGCTCCAAGCCTGGGGCTAGCGGGAGCTCCTACAATGAGCAGTTCTTC
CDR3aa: CASSSKPGASGSSYNEQFF

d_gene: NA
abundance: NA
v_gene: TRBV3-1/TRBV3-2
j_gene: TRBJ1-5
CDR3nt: TGTGCCAGCAGCCAGGGACTACCGTTTAGCAATCAGCCCCAGCATTTT
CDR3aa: CASSQGLPFSNQPQHF

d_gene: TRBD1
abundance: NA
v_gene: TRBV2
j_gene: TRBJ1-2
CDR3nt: TGTGCCAGCGTTGGTGGGACAGCCAACTATGGCTACACCTTC
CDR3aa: CASVGGTANYGYTF

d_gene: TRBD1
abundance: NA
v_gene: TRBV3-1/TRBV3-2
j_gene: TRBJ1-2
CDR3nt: TGTGCCAGCAGCCGGGGGACAGGGGCCTCTATGGTTGGGGGCTACACCTTC
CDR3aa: CASSRGTGASMVGGYTF

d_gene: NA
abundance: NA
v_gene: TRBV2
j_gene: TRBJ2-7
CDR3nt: TGTGCCAGCAGTGGTGTCGTGTTGTACTTC
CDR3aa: CASSGVVLYF

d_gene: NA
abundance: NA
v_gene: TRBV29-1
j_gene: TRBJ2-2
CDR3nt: TGCAGCGGCAGGGATACCGGGGAGCTGTTTTTT
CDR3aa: CSGRDTGELFF

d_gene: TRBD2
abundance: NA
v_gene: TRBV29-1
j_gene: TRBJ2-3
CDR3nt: TGCAGCGTTGCTAGCGGGAGCGGGAATACGCAGTATTTT
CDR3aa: CSVASGSGNTQYF

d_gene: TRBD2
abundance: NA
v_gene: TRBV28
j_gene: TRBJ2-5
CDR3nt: TGTGCCAGCAGTTTGGGGGGGAGGGAGACCCAGTACTTC
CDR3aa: CASSLGGRETQYF

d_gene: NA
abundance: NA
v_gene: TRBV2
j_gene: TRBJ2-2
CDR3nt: TGTGCCAGCAGTCTAGAGGGGGTGAGAACCGGGGAGCTGTTTTTT
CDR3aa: CASSLEGVRTGELFF

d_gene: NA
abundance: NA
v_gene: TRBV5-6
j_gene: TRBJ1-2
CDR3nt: TGTGCCAGCAGCTCCCTCGCGGCAGGGTGGGGCTACACCTTC
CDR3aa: CASSSLAAGWGYTF

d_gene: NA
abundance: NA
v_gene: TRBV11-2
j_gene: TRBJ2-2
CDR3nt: TGTGCCAGCAGCTTCAGCCTCCTACAGGGAAGAACCGGGGAGCTGTTTTTT
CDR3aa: CASSFSLLQGRTGELFF

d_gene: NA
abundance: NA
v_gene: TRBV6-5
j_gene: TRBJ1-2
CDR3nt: TGTGCCAGCGTGGGAGCTAACTATGGCTACACCTTC
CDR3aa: CASVGANYGYTF

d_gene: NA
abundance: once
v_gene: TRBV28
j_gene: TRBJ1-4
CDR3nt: TGTGCCAGCAGTTTTATGGGGACTGGAGGTGCTAATGAAAAACTGTTTTTT
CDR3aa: CASSFMGTGGANEKLFF

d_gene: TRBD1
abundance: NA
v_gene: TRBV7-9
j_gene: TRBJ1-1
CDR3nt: TGTGCCAGCAGCTTAGACCCGGACAGGGGGCTCGCTGAAGCTTTCTTT
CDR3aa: CASSLDPDRGLAEAFF

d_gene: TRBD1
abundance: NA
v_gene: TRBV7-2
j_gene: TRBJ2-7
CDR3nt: TGTGCCAGCAGCGAGGACAGGGGGTCGACCTACGAGCAGTACTTC
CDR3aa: CASSEDRGSTYEQYF

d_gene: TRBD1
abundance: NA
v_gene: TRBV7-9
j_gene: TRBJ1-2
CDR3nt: TGTGCCAGCAGTCGACGACAGGGTGGTAGCTATGGCTACACCTTC
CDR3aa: CASSRRQGGSYGYTF

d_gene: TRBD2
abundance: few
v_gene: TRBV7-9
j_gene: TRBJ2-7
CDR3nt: TGTGCCAGCAGCCGATTCCTAGCGGGGAGCTCCTACGAGCAGTACTTC
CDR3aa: CASSRFLAGSSYEQYF

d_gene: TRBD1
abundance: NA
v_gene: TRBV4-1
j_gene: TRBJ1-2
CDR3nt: TGCGCCAGCAGCCAAGGACGGGACAGTCCTAACTATGGCTACACCTTC
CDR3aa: CASSQGRDSPNYGYTF

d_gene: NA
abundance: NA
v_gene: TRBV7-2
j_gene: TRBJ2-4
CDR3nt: TGTGCCAGCAGCTTAGCTTCGGGTACCAAAAACATTCAGTACTTC
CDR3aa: CASSLASGTKNIQYF

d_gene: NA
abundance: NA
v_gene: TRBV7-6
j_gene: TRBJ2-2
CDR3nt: TGTGCCAGCAGCGCAGGGTTTATTAACACCGGGGAGCTGTTTTTT
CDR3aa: CASSAGFINTGELFF

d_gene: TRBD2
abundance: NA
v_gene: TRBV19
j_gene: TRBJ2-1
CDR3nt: TGTGCCAGTAGTGCGCTAGCGGGAGGGGGCAATGAGCAGTTCTTC
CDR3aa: CASSALAGGGNEQFF

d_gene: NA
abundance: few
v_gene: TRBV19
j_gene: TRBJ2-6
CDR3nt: TGTGCCAGTACGCCGAGCTCTGGGGCCAACGTCCTGACTTTC
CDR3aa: CASTPSSGANVLTF

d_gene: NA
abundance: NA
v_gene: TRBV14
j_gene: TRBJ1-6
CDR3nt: TGTGCCAGCAGCCAGACAGGCCCCCGATCACCCCTCCACTTT
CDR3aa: CASSQTGPRSPLHF

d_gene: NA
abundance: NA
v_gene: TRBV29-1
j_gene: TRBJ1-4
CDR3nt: TGCAGCGTTGGTGCTACTCCAACTAATGAAAAACTGTTTTTT
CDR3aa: CSVGATPTNEKLFF

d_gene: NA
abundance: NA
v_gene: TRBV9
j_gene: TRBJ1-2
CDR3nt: TGTGCCAGCAGCAGGGACACCCTTAACTATGGCTACACCTTC
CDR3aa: CASSRDTLNYGYTF

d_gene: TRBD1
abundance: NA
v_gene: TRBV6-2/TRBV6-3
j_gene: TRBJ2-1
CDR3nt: TGTGCCAGCAGTTACGGGGGACAGGGCAACAATGAGCAGTTCTTC
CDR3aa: CASSYGGQGNNEQFF

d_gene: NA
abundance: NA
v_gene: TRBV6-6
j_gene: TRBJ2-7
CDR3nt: TGTGCCACTTTAGCTGGCGAGCAGTACTTC
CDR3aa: CATLAGEQYF

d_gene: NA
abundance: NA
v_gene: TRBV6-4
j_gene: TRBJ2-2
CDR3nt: TGTGCCAGCAGTCGGGACACCGCGAACACCGGGGAGCTGTTTTTT
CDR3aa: CASSRDTANTGELFF

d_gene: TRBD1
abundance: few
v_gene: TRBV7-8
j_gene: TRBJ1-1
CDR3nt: TGTGCCAGCAGCTGGACAGGGTTGGACACTGAAGCTTTCTTT
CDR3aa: CASSWTGLDTEAFF

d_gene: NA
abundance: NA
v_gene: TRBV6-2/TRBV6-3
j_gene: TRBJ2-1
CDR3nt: TGTGCCAGCAGTGGACTTGTTTACAATGAGCAGTTCTTC
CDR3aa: CASSGLVYNEQFF

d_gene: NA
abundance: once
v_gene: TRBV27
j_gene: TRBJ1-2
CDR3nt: TGTGCCAGCAGTTTAAAGGCGGAACCTAACTATGGCTACACCTTC
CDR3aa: CASSLKAEPNYGYTF

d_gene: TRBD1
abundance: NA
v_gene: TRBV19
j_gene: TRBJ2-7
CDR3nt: TGTGCCAGTAGAGGACAGGGGGGCTACGAGCAGTACTTC
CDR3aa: CASRGQGGYEQYF

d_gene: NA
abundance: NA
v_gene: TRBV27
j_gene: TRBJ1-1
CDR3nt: TGTGCCAGCAGGGAGGACAGACTGAACACTGAAGCTTTCTTT
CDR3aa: CASREDRLNTEAFF

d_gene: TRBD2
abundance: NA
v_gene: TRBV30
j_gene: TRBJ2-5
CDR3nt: TGTGCCTGGAGGGTAGGACTAGCGGGGATCCAAGAGACCCAGTACTTC
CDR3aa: CAWRVGLAGIQETQYF

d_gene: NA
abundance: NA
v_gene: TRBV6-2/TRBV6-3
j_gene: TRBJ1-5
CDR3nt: TGTGCCAGCAGTTACGCAGTTAGCAATCAGCCCCAGCATTTT
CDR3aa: CASSYAVSNQPQHF

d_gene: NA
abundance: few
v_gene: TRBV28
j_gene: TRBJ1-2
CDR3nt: TGTGCCAGCGCACAGTTCTATGGCTACACCTTC
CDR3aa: CASAQFYGYTF

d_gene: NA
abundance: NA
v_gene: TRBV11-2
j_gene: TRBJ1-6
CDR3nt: TGTGCCAGCAGCTATGGGCTTCCGAACCCCAATTCACCCCTCCACTTT
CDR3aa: CASSYGLPNPNSPLHF

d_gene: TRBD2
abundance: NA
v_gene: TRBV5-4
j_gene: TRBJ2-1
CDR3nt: TGTGCCAGCAGCTCCCAGCGGGAGGGAAGGAATGAGCAGTTCTTC
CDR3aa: CASSSQREGRNEQFF

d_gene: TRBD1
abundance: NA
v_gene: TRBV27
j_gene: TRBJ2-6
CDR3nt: TGTGCCAGCAGTGGCGGACAGGCCCTCTCTGGGGCCAACGTCCTGACTTTC
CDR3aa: CASSGGQALSGANVLTF

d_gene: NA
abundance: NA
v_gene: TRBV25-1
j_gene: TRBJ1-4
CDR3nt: TGTGCCAGCAGTGAATCGGGAGGGGCTTGGGAAAAACTGTTTTTT
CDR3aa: CASSESGGAWEKLFF

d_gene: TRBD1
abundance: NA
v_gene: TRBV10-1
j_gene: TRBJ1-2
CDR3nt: TGCGCCAGCAGTCCAGGGGGAACGAACTATGGCTACACCTTC
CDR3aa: CASSPGGTNYGYTF

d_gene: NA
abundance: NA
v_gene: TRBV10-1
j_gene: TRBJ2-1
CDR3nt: TGCGCCAGCAGTGAGTCGGCAGCGGACTACAATGAGCAGTTCTTC
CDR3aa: CASSESAADYNEQFF

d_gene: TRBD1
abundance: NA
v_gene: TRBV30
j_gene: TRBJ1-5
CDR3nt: TGTGCCTGGAGTGTGGGGACAGGGAATCAGCCCCAGCATTTT
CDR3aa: CAWSVGTGNQPQHF

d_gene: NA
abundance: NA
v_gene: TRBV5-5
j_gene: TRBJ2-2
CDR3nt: TGTGCCAGCAGCTTAATCCGGGGCACCGGGGAGCTGTTTTTT
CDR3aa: CASSLIRGTGELFF

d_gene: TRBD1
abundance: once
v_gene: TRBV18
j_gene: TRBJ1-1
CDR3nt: TGTGCCAGCTCGCCCCCGGGACAGGACTTAATGAACACTGAAGCTTTCTTT
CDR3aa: CASSPPGQDLMNTEAFF

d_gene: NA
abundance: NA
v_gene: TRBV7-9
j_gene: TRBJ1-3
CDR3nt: TGTGCCAGCAGCTTAGGTCTGGGAAACACCATATATTTT
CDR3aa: CASSLGLGNTIYF

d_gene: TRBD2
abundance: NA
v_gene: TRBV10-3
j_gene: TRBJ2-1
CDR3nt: TGTGCCATCAGTGCAGGGACTAGCGGCAACAATGAGCAGTTCTTC
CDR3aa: CAISAGTSGNNEQFF

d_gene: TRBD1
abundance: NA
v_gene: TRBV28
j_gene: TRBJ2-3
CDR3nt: TGTGCCAGCAGTGCAAGGACAGGGTTTGCGGATACGCAGTATTTT
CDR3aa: CASSARTGFADTQYF

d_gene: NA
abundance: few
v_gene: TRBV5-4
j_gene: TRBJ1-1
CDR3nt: TGTGCCAGCAGCTTGGGCGGACAGAACACTGAAGCTTTCTTT
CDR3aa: CASSLGGQNTEAFF

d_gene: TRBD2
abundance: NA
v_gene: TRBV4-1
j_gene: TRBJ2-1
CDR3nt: TGCGCCAGCAGCCAAAGTTCGACTAGCGGGATTTACAATGAGCAGTTCTTC
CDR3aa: CASSQSSTSGIYNEQFF

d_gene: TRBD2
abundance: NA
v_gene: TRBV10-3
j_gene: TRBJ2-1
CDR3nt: TGTGCCATCAGGCGGACTAGCGGGGGAAATGAGCAGTTCTTC
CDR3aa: CAIRRTSGGNEQFF

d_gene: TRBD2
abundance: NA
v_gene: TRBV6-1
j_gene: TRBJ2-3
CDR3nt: TGTGCCAGCAGTGAAGGAGTGGCTAGCGGGGGGACAGATACGCAGTATTTT
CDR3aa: CASSEGVASGGTDTQYF

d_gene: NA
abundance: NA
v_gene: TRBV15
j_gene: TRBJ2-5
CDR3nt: TGTGCCACCAGCAGAGATCAGGATGAGACCCAGTACTTC
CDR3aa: CATSRDQDETQYF

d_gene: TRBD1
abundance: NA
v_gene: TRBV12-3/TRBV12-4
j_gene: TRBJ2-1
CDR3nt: TGTGCCAGCAGTAACAGGGGGCAGGGTGAGCAGTTCTTC
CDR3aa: CASSNRGQGEQFF

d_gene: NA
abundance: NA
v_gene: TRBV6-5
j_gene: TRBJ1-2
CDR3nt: TGTGCCAGCAGTTACCGGGACAAGGACTATGGCTACACCTTC
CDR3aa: CASSYRDKDYGYTF

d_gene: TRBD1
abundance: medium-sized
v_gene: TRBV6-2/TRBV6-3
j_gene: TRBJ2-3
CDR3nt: TGTGCCAGCAGTTACTCACCGGGACAGGGCACAGATACGCAGTATTTT
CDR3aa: CASSYSPGQGTDTQYF